This TCR beta chain was documented in a study of OX40 agonist ivuxolimab in advanced cancers. Study details: At doses from 0.01 to 10 mg/kg, patients were given intravenous ivuxolimab every 2 weeks. Dose-escalation subjects each had hepatocellular carcinoma, melanoma, renal cell or head and neck cancer.

Here immunoSEQ multiplex PCR was the method, and the copy in TCRdb shows in-frame clones only, minus some. The table lists roughly 71,000 clones, 65% to 85% of them singletons. The CDR3 contains 14 residues. Germline-derived CDR1 and CDR2 are SQVTM and ANQGSEA. V shed 3 bases, J shed 1 base, and the junction held 3 bases outside the gene matches. The source was CD4+ or CD8+ T cells sorted from blood, collected in a trial of the OX40 agonist ivuxolimab. The V and J genes are TRBV29-1 and TRBJ2-5, with 9 bases identical to TRBD2. The clonotype originates from an adult with an advanced solid tumor such as melanoma, head and neck, liver or kidney cancer. The CDR3 region has the DNA TGCAGCGTTGATTCTAGCGGGATCCAAGAGACCCAGTACTTC. This encodes CSVDSSGIQETQYF.